These T cell receptor beta chains were read from a single sample in a study of cytomegalovirus exposure and HLA in healthy donors. Repertoires were generated with immunoSEQ multiplex PCR, while TCRdb's copy carries only in-frame clones and drops some. Here the sample spans 130,000 to 150,000 clones, over 60% being singletons. The sample was PBMCs. All receptors derive from a woman aged 30 to 39 in good health and CMV-seropositive. Both conserved end residues are part of each CDR3. Each record gives: V gene, J gene, D gene, CDR3 protein. The D gene is left open where the match is weak.

TRBV6-5	TRBJ2-3	.	CASSYRGSLSDTQYF
TRBV29-1	TRBJ2-1	TRBD1	CSVEEGRGSSYNEQFF
TRBV5-3	TRBJ1-1	TRBD1	CARSLVDRGHLGTEAFF
TRBV10-2	TRBJ2-7	TRBD1	CASRDRGSSYEQYF
TRBV10-2	TRBJ1-1	TRBD1	CASSYRGTEAFF
TRBV2	TRBJ1-6	TRBD1	CASTNGQGGGYNSPLHF
TRBV5-5	.	TRBD1	CASSLRATGVDEQYF
TRBV19	TRBJ2-7	TRBD1	CASSSGQGASEQYF
TRBV4-2	TRBJ1-2	.	CASSQERSGWDYGYTF
TRBV11-3	TRBJ1-2	TRBD1	CASSTWTGGLDGYTF
TRBV6-4	TRBJ2-1	TRBD2	CASSDSSLAEYNEQFF
TRBV18	TRBJ1-5	.	CASSSDRTQPQHF
TRBV6-6	TRBJ1-4	.	CASSREGEKLFF
TRBV15	TRBJ2-7	.	CATSAQGHEQYF
TRBV7-7	TRBJ2-2	.	CASSLAREAPYTGELFF
TRBV5-1	TRBJ2-1	TRBD2	CASSPLAGGGEQFF